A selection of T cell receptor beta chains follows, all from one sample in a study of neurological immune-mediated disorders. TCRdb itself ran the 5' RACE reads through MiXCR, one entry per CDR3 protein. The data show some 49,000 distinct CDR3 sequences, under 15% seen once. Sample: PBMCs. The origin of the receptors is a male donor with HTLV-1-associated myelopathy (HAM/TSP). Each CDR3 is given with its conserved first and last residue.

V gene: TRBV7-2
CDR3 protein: CASSLLRTGTEAFF

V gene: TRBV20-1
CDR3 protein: CSVPSNEKLFF

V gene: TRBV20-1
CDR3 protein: CSAARGVSGANVLTF

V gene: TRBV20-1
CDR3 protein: CSARVGGANNEQFF

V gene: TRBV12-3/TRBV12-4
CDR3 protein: CASSLAEGIQYF

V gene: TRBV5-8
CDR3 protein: CASSLPGEEFNYGYTF

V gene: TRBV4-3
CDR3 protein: CASSQRNQETQYF

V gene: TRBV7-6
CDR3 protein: CASSLGQANYGYTF

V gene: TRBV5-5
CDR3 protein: CASSHTGQKSYEQYF

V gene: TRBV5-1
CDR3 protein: CASSSGTASGNTIYF

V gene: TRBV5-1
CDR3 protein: CASTTRDPGNEQFF

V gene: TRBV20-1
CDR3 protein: CSARVGETQYF

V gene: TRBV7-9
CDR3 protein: CASSQLAVTDTQYF

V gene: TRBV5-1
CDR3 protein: CASSEREDRGFFGYTF

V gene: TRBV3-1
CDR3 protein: CASSQDVGQGDQPQHF

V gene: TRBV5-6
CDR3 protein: CASSETGGPNEQFF

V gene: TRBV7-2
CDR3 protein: CASSSDRVRNQPQHF

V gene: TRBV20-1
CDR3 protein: CSGDRDSTDTQYF

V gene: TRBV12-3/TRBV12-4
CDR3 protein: CASNPGGAAYEQYF

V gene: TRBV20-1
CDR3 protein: CSGRELMDSNQPQHF

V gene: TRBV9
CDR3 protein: CASSPGDRASYGYTF

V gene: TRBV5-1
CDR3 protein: CASSLGPSSTDTQYF

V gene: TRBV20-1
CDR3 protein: CSARRLAKDTQYF

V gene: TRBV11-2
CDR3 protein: CASSGGGGETQYF

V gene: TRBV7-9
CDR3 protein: CASSFSSYEQYF

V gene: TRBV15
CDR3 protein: CATSPTGSFPHYGYTF

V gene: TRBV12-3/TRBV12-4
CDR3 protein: CASSPRDTYYGYTF

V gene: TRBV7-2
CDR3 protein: CASSFRGAGEQYF

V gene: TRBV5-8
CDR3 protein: CASSLVQGIVNQPQHF

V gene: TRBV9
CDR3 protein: CASSVTSWFLETQYF

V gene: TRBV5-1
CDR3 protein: CASSLVRRDTEAFF

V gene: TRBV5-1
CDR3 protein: CASSRNTQMNTEAFF

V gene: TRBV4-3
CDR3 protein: CASSRDFMSGQLYGYTF

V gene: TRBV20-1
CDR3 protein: CSARGINQPQHF

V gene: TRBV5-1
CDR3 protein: CASSLGVRGNQPQHF